This T cell receptor beta chain was profiled in a study of CD8+ T cells in alopecia areata. About the research overall: Each of the treated patients was given oral tofacitinib, 5 to 10 mg twice daily, for moderate-to-severe alopecia areata. After 6 to 18 months of tofacitinib, follow-up continued 6 months off drug.

The CDR3 runs to 16 residues. Germline CDR1 and CDR2: SEHNR and FQNEAQ (reference sequence). With V trimmed by 3 bases and J by 4 bases, 5 bases remained unmatched. Study conclusions and caveats: Higher clonality and more expanded CD8+ clones appeared in lesional than normal scalp.

Reverse transcribed after extraction, RNA yielded cDNA as the sequencing template. Libraries were prepared by immunoSEQ multiplex PCR; TCRdb keeps only in-frame clonotypes and omits some of them. The table lists hundreds of thousands of clones, roughly 57% of them singletons, with under 0.5% in the top ten. As for this clone: The antigen remains undetermined.

Specimens obtained from alopecia areata patients comprised lesional scalp punch biopsies and peripheral blood. The material sequenced was CD4+ T cells sorted from blood, taken at week 0. The chain joins TRBV7-9 to TRBJ2-5, with 13 bases matching TRBD2. This clonotype originated in a human donor with alopecia areata. This chain's CDR3 is CASSLGLAGLGETQYF. The CDR3 DNA reads TGTGCCAGCAGCTTGGGACTAGCGGGACTGGGAGAGACCCAGTACTTC.